This T cell receptor (beta chain) came from a study of shared clonotypes between healthy human individuals. CD45RO negativity and positive selection for CCR7 defined naive CD8 cells, a population that excluded terminally differentiated effector memory CD45RA+ cells. Donors were Caucasian adults residing in Nashville, Tennessee, USA. An assay was performed, and its level was deep. The assay was immunoSEQ multiplex PCR, and TCRdb's table has in-frame clones only and misses some. The sample consists of millions of clones, approximately 94% of them appearing once. The CDR3 has 14 amino acids. Trimming took off 1 base at V and 2 bases at J, with 5 bases between the two ends. The V gene's germline CDR1 is LGHNA and CDR2 YSLEER. Notes on this clone: Different DNA sequences within this sample yield the same CDR3.

The chain recombines TRBV4-3 with TRBJ2-2, with unresolved D. The source is a man younger than 35 in good health. The sample taken for sequencing was naive CD8+ T cells sorted from blood. The CDR3 DNA reads TGCGCCAGCAGCCAAGGTACTAACACCGGGGAGCTGTTTTTT. This encodes CASSQGTNTGELFF.